A selection of T cell receptor beta chains follows, all from one sample in a study of cytomegalovirus exposure and HLA in healthy donors. The data were produced by immunoSEQ multiplex PCR, yet TCRdb's version contains in-frame clones alone and is incomplete. The sample lists some 120,000 clones, around 76% occurring once. The sample taken for sequencing was PBMCs. All receptors come from an older woman in good health and CMV-seropositive. The CDR3 runs from the conserved cysteine through the conserved F or W. The D gene is left open where the match is weak. A row's size may be missing; if present it is once, few, many or a size class.

length	J	V	D	size	CDR3	DNA
14	TRBJ1-1	TRBV27	TRBD1	-	CASSLAGGVTEAFF	TGTGCCAGCAGCTTAGCAGGGGGCGTCACTGAAGCTTTCTTT
13	TRBJ1-2	TRBV11-2	TRBD1	-	CASRGTGTDGYTF	TGTGCCAGCAGGGGGACAGGGACAGACGGCTACACCTTC
16	TRBJ2-7	TRBV4-1	TRBD2	-	CASSQVASGNQYEQYF	TGCGCCAGCAGCCAAGTCGCTAGCGGGAACCAATACGAGCAGTACTTC
15	TRBJ2-7	TRBV4-2	TRBD2	-	CASSQEIAGTYEQYF	TGTGCCAGCAGCCAAGAAATAGCGGGGACCTACGAGCAGTACTTC
14	TRBJ2-2	TRBV7-6	-	once	CASSLNSNTGELFF	TGTGCCAGCAGCCTAAACTCGAACACCGGGGAGCTGTTTTTT
14	TRBJ1-4	TRBV5-1	-	-	CASSGQASNEKLFF	TGCGCCAGCAGCGGCCAGGCATCTAATGAAAAACTGTTTTTT
16	TRBJ1-4	TRBV11-2	TRBD1	-	CASSLTGGLANEKLFF	TGTGCCAGCAGCTTGACAGGGGGCTTGGCTAATGAAAAACTGTTTTTT
13	TRBJ2-1	TRBV7-2	-	-	CASSLGHNNEQFF	TGTGCCAGCAGCTTAGGACACAACAATGAGCAGTTCTTC
16	TRBJ2-5	TRBV9	TRBD1	-	CASSALQGAQGETQYF	TGTGCCAGCAGCGCCTTACAGGGGGCCCAGGGGGAGACCCAGTACTTC
13	TRBJ1-5	TRBV9	-	-	CASSGGGGQPQHF	TGTGCCAGCAGCGGCGGGGGCGGTCAGCCCCAGCATTTT
13	TRBJ1-1	TRBV5-1	-	-	CASSLSLNTEAFF	TGCGCCAGCAGCTTGTCTCTGAACACTGAAGCTTTCTTT
13	TRBJ1-2	TRBV7-9	-	-	CASSATGFYGYTF	TGTGCCAGCAGCGCCACAGGGTTTTATGGCTACACCTTC
13	TRBJ1-2	TRBV5-1	TRBD1	-	CASSPDRNYGYTF	TGCGCCAGCAGTCCGGACAGGAACTATGGCTACACCTTC
15	TRBJ2-1	TRBV2	TRBD2	-	CASSEQSGSLHEQFF	TGTGCCAGCAGTGAACAGAGCGGGAGTCTACATGAGCAGTTCTTC
17	TRBJ2-2	TRBV5-4	-	-	CASRLHQGGRRTGELFF	TGTGCCAGCAGATTGCACCAGGGGGGACGCCGGACCGGGGAGCTGTTTTTT
14	TRBJ2-2	TRBV5-5	-	-	CASRLQGRVGELFF	TGTGCCAGCAGATTACAGGGAAGGGTCGGGGAGCTGTTTTTT
16	TRBJ1-5	TRBV6-6	TRBD1	few	CASRNPGTGGSQPQHF	TGTGCCAGCAGAAACCCCGGGACAGGGGGCAGTCAGCCCCAGCATTTT
14	TRBJ1-1	TRBV6-5	-	-	CASSYGAGNTEAFF	TGTGCCAGCAGTTACGGCGCGGGGAACACTGAAGCTTTCTTT
16	TRBJ1-1	TRBV19	-	-	CASTQLGQSMNTEAFF	TGTGCCAGTACCCAACTCGGACAGTCCATGAACACTGAAGCTTTCTTT
16	TRBJ2-7	TRBV6-1	-	-	CASSVSQGASSYEQYF	TGTGCCAGCAGTGTGAGCCAGGGCGCCTCTTCTTACGAGCAGTACTTC
15	TRBJ2-1	TRBV11-2	TRBD2	-	CASSFTSGGRNEQFF	TGTGCCAGCAGCTTCACTAGCGGGGGGAGAAATGAGCAGTTCTTC
16	TRBJ2-6	TRBV10-3	-	-	CAITPGLTSGANVLTF	TGTGCCATCACTCCGGGACTGACCTCTGGGGCCAACGTCCTGACTTTC
14	TRBJ1-6	TRBV6-5	-	-	CASSMGPRNSPLHF	TGTGCCAGCTCCATGGGCCCAAGGAATTCACCCCTCCACTTT
15	TRBJ2-7	TRBV27	-	once	CASSLASVSSYEQYF	TGTGCCAGCAGTTTGGCTAGCGTTAGCTCCTACGAGCAGTACTTC
14	TRBJ1-2	TRBV6-5	-	-	CASLTGRVGEGYTF	TGTGCCAGCCTAACCGGGAGGGTCGGCGAGGGCTACACCTTC
14	TRBJ2-5	TRBV7-9	TRBD2	few	CASSNSGRGETQYF	TGTGCCAGCAGCAATAGCGGGAGAGGGGAGACCCAGTACTTC
15	TRBJ1-1	TRBV4-2	-	few	CASSQEASLNTEAFF	TGTGCCAGCAGCCAGGAGGCGAGTTTGAACACTGAAGCTTTCTTT
16	TRBJ2-5	TRBV9	TRBD2	-	CASSSLAGGPGETQYF	TGTGCCAGCAGCAGCCTGGCGGGGGGGCCTGGTGAGACCCAGTACTTC
14	TRBJ1-1	TRBV5-8	-	once	CASSRKQKNTEAFF	TGTGCCAGCAGCCGAAAACAAAAGAACACTGAAGCTTTCTTT